Detailed here is one T cell receptor (beta chain). Its antigen is as yet unknown. Looked up from germline, CDR1 is MGHRA and CDR2 is YSYEKL. There are 15 residues in the CDR3. Trimming removed 3 bases at V and 9 bases at J, with 18 bases between. This entry is derived from a study of CD4+ T cells in melanoma. Overall study findings and caveats: CD8+ T cell, macrophage and B cell function reportedly correlated with neoantigen-specific CD4+ T cells. Neoantigen-specific CD4+ T cells in melanoma reportedly had diverse differentiation states.

The protocol was immunoSEQ multiplex PCR, while the TCRdb copy is restricted to in-frame clones and leaves out a portion. Among some 110,000 clones listed, 92% were seen once. The clonotype comes from a human donor with melanoma. V gene TRBV4-1 combines with J gene TRBJ2-1; D possibly matches TRBD1 or TRBD2 (5 bases each). The sequenced sample was peripheral blood. CDR3 sequence (DNA): TGCGCCAGCAGCCACGTTATTGTGGGGGTGGGTGAGCAGTTCTTC. Translation: CASSHVIVGVGEQFF.